Listed below are T cell receptor beta chains from one sample, sequenced in a study of technical replicates of blood from four donors. Generated by immunoSEQ multiplex PCR, the TCRdb table keeps only in-frame clones and is missing some. The sample shows 74,000 or so clones, roughly 97% of them seen only once. Source material: T cells isolated from PBMCs. The receptor set was obtained from a human donor in good health. The CDR3 runs from the conserved cysteine through the conserved F or W. A D gene is named only where the DNA matches it firmly. Expanded clones get a size class; other rows say once, few or many, or leave the size out.

clone_size,d_call,v_call,j_call,cdr3_aa,cdr3_nt
NA,NA,TRBV6-5,TRBJ1-1,CASSPYQAMNTEAFF,TGTGCCAGCAGTCCCTATCAAGCCATGAACACTGAAGCTTTCTTT
once,TRBD2,TRBV4-1,TRBJ2-1,CASSQGGLAGGTYNEQFF,TGCGCCAGCAGCCAAGGAGGACTAGCGGGAGGGACTTACAATGAGCAGTTCTTC
NA,TRBD2,TRBV11-3,TRBJ2-3,CASSLSGRGDTQYF,TGTGCCAGCAGCCTTAGCGGGAGAGGAGATACGCAGTATTTT
once,NA,TRBV5-6,TRBJ1-2,CASSLGGAANYGYTF,TGTGCCAGCAGCTTGGGGGGAGCAGCTAACTATGGCTACACCTTC
NA,TRBD1,TRBV6-5,TRBJ2-1,CASTKDRGNEQFF,TGTGCCAGCACTAAAGACAGGGGAAATGAGCAGTTCTTC
NA,NA,TRBV18,TRBJ2-5,CASSPQETQYF,TGTGCCAGCTCTCCTCAAGAGACCCAGTACTTC
NA,TRBD2,TRBV15,TRBJ2-1,CATSSPGLAGHYNEQFF,TGTGCCACCAGCAGTCCCGGACTAGCGGGACATTACAATGAGCAGTTCTTC
NA,TRBD1,TRBV5-6,TRBJ1-1,CASSWNPTGVGAEAFF,TGTGCCAGCAGCTGGAACCCTACAGGGGTAGGAGCTGAAGCTTTCTTT
NA,TRBD2,TRBV5-1,TRBJ2-3,CASSLDSSGRAGTDTQYF,TGCGCCAGCAGCTTGGATTCTAGCGGGAGGGCCGGCACAGATACGCAGTATTTT
NA,TRBD2,TRBV18,TRBJ2-1,CASSLAGTGYEQFF,TGTGCCAGCTCACTAGCGGGAACTGGCTATGAGCAGTTCTTC
NA,TRBD1,TRBV4-1,TRBJ1-1,CASSQQPLGQAKWTEAFF,TGCGCCAGCAGCCAACAGCCCCTGGGACAGGCGAAGTGGACTGAAGCTTTCTTT
NA,NA,TRBV9,TRBJ1-1,CASSPPEGSTEAFF,TGTGCCAGCAGCCCCCCGGAGGGGTCTACTGAAGCTTTCTTT
NA,NA,TRBV29-1,TRBJ2-1,CSYRELGIGKQFF,TGCAGCTACCGGGAACTAGGCATAGGGAAGCAGTTCTTC
NA,NA,TRBV9,TRBJ2-7,CASSVGDIPEQYF,TGTGCCAGCAGCGTAGGCGACATTCCAGAGCAGTACTTC
NA,NA,TRBV10-3,TRBJ2-7,CANRASEAYEQYF,TGTGCCAACCGGGCCTCGGAGGCCTACGAGCAGTACTTC
NA,TRBD1,TRBV6-1,TRBJ1-5,CASNAGQANQPQHF,TGTGCCAGCAACGCGGGACAGGCGAATCAGCCCCAGCATTTT
NA,TRBD2,TRBV28,TRBJ2-7,CASTASGGAVDEQYF,TGTGCCAGCACCGCGTCGGGGGGGGCAGTCGACGAGCAGTACTTC
once,NA,TRBV20-1,TRBJ2-1,CSAPQYNEQFF,TGCAGTGCTCCACAGTACAATGAGCAGTTCTTC
NA,TRBD1,TRBV11-2,TRBJ2-7,CASSSQAGTGYEQYF,TGTGCCAGCAGCTCCCAGGCCGGGACAGGGTACGAGCAGTACTTC
NA,NA,TRBV11-3,TRBJ2-3,CASSAYSGTDTQYF,TGTGCCAGCAGCGCCTATTCTGGCACAGATACGCAGTATTTT
NA,TRBD2,TRBV7-3,TRBJ2-3,CASSVSGRGTDTQYF,TGTGCCAGCAGCGTTAGCGGGAGAGGGACAGATACGCAGTATTTT
NA,NA,TRBV6-5,TRBJ1-3,CGAAQTAATGNTIYF,TGTGGCGCTGCTCAAACCGCGGCTACTGGAAACACCATATATTTT
NA,TRBD1,TRBV27,TRBJ1-2,CASTNSPGTGYGYTF,TGTGCCAGCACCAATTCGCCCGGGACAGGGTATGGCTACACCTTC
NA,TRBD2,TRBV19,TRBJ2-7,CASSTTGIGTSGVRAYEQYF,TGTGCCAGTAGTACAACAGGGATCGGGACTAGCGGGGTGAGGGCCTACGAGCAGTACTTC
NA,NA,TRBV4-3,TRBJ2-1,CASSLGYGTKDEQFF,TGCGCCAGCAGCCTAGGATACGGGACAAAAGATGAGCAGTTCTTC
once,NA,TRBV5-1,TRBJ2-3,CASSLEDPGADTQYF,TGCGCCAGCAGCTTGGAGGATCCCGGGGCAGATACGCAGTATTTT
NA,TRBD2,TRBV5-4,TRBJ2-7,CASSPSGVIGEQYF,TGTGCCAGCAGCCCTAGCGGGGTTATCGGCGAGCAGTACTTC
NA,NA,TRBV7-9,TRBJ2-5,CASTEVEETQYF,TGTGCCAGCACCGAGGTGGAAGAGACCCAGTACTTC
few,NA,TRBV30,TRBJ2-3,CACGRGGSTDTQYF,TGTGCCTGCGGGAGAGGTGGAAGCACAGATACGCAGTATTTT
NA,NA,TRBV5-6,TRBJ1-2,CASSPGHNYGYTF,TGTGCCAGCAGCCCGGGACATAACTATGGCTACACCTTC
NA,TRBD1,TRBV4-3,TRBJ1-3,CASSQPTGAVSGNTIYF,TGCGCCAGCAGCCAACCGACAGGGGCAGTTTCTGGAAACACCATATATTTT
NA,TRBD1,TRBV29-1,TRBJ2-5,CSVEGDQGAQKGWYGETQYF,TGCAGCGTTGAAGGAGATCAGGGGGCGCAAAAGGGCTGGTATGGAGAGACCCAGTACTTC
NA,NA,TRBV15,TRBJ1-2,CATSRGSGVRYGYTF,TGTGCCACCAGCAGAGGATCGGGGGTTCGCTATGGCTACACCTTC
NA,NA,TRBV6-1,TRBJ2-7,CASSEARRGYEQYF,TGTGCCAGCAGTGAGGCAAGACGGGGGTACGAGCAGTACTTC
NA,NA,TRBV6-5,TRBJ1-3,CASKGQISGNTIYF,TGTGCCAGCAAAGGACAGATCTCTGGAAACACCATATATTTT
NA,NA,TRBV11-2,TRBJ2-7,CASSSGYEQYF,TGTGCCAGCAGCTCAGGGTACGAGCAGTACTTC
NA,TRBD1,TRBV5-6,TRBJ2-5,CASRMQDREETQYF,TGTGCCAGCAGGATGCAGGACAGGGAAGAGACCCAGTACTTC
NA,TRBD2,TRBV15,TRBJ2-3,CATSRLSGRGADTQYF,TGTGCCACCAGCAGACTTAGCGGGAGGGGTGCTGATACGCAGTATTTT
NA,NA,TRBV5-1,TRBJ2-1,CASTRGGSSYNEQFF,TGCGCCAGCACTAGAGGAGGGAGCTCCTACAATGAGCAGTTCTTC
NA,NA,TRBV2,TRBJ2-3,CASRGRDINTDTQYF,TGTGCCAGCAGGGGGAGGGACATCAACACAGATACGCAGTATTTT
NA,TRBD2,TRBV4-1,TRBJ2-1,CASSQSGLAALAYNEQFF,TGCGCCAGCAGCCAATCGGGACTAGCGGCGCTGGCCTACAATGAGCAGTTCTTC
NA,TRBD2,TRBV7-9,TRBJ2-1,CASSLGASGASGWSLEQFF,TGTGCCAGCAGCTTAGGGGCCTCAGGGGCTAGCGGGTGGTCTCTTGAGCAGTTCTTC
NA,TRBD1,TRBV19,TRBJ1-2,CASSMDLQGAGEGYTF,TGTGCCAGTAGTATGGACCTACAGGGGGCAGGAGAAGGCTACACCTTC
NA,NA,TRBV7-9,TRBJ1-1,CASSLLGERDTEAFF,TGTGCCAGCAGCTTACTTGGGGAGCGAGACACTGAAGCTTTCTTT
NA,TRBD2,TRBV5-4,TRBJ2-2,CASSLEGGRNTGELFF,TGTGCCAGCAGCTTGGAGGGCGGGAGGAACACCGGGGAGCTGTTTTTT